The 18 T cell receptor beta chains given below trace back to one sample, sequenced in a study of blood T cell repertoires in COVID-19. Libraries were prepared by immunoSEQ multiplex PCR; TCRdb keeps only in-frame clonotypes and omits some of them. In the table there are some 30,000 clones, 75% to 85% of which are singletons. The sample taken for sequencing was peripheral blood. These receptors were taken from a man between 60 and 75 years old with active COVID-19.

This clone appeared a single time. This chain connects TRBV6-5 to TRBJ2-2, with D perhaps TRBD2 (6 bases). Trimming removed 7 bases from V and 1 base from J, with 7 bases in between. This CDR3 has 13 amino acids. From germline, CDR1 is MNHEY and CDR2 SVGAGI. The CDR3, as DNA: TGTGCCAGCATGGAGGGGAACACCGGGGAGCTGTTTTTT. Protein sequence: CASMEGNTGELFF.

This clone showed up just once. The genes are TRBV7-2 and TRBJ1-6; D is unclear. Germline CDR1 is SGHTA and CDR2 is FQGNSA. CDR3 size: 17 residues. The V end lost 5 bases, the J end lost 0 bases, and 14 bases lay between the germline ends. DNA for the CDR3: TGTGCCAGCAGCGCTCGGACCGGGAGCTCCTATAATTCACCCCTCCACTTT. The encoded protein is CASSARTGSSYNSPLHF. Using reference TRBV7-2 and TRBJ1-6 for the parts outside the CDR3, the full variable domain is GAGVSQSPSNKVTEKGKDVELRCDPISGHTALYWYRQSLGQGLEFLIYFQGNSAPDKSGLPSDRFSAERTGGSVSTLTIQRTQQEDSAVYLCASSARTGSSYNSPLHFGNGTRLTVT.

V and J are TRBV5-6 and TRBJ2-5, with a tentative D call TRBD1 (6 bases). The CDR3 runs 15 residues. Germline-derived CDR1 and CDR2 are SGHDT and YYEEEE. V gave up 4 bases and J gave up 5 bases, with 18 bases separating them. CDR3 amino acids: CASSPPGRGVETQYF. The DNA for the CDR3 is TGTGCCAGCAGCCCTCCGGGCAGGGGTGTGGAGACCCAGTACTTC.

CDR3 residues: CATAEAKNIQYF. In DNA form, the CDR3 reads TGTGCCACAGCCGAGGCCAAAAACATTCAGTACTTC. This rearrangement joins TRBV15 to TRBJ2-4; D unclear. The germline CDR1 and CDR2 sequences are LNHNV and YYDKDF (reference sequence). The ends were cut back, 9 bases at V and 1 base at J, with 7 bases in the middle. The length of the CDR3 is 12 residues.

The chain employs TRBV3-1 (or the pseudogene TRBV3-2) and TRBJ1-2; D call uncertain. Germline V gives CDR1 LGHDT, CDR2 YNNKEL (reference sequence). CDR3 length: 15 amino acids. V shed 2 bases and J shed 0 bases, with 10 bases lying between them. The CDR3, as DNA: TGTGCCAGCAGCCAATCACTTACTCCTAACTATGGCTACACCTTC. Its translation is CASSQSLTPNYGYTF.

This chain connects TRBV28 to TRBJ2-3; D unresolved. This CDR3 spans 15 amino acids. Between the trimmed V and J ends, which lost 4 bases and 4 bases, there was a span of 15 bases. Germline V CDR1 and CDR2: MDHEN, SYDVKM. The CDR3 DNA sequence: TGTGCCAGCAGTTCCCCTTCGGCCCAGGCAGATACGCAGTATTTT. The encoded protein is CASSSPSAQADTQYF.

This clone was recorded only once. The chain combines TRBV3-1 (or the pseudogene TRBV3-2) with TRBJ2-7; 11 bases line up with TRBD2. Unmatched junction bases numbered 9, after V lost 8 bases and J lost 6 bases. In germline, CDR1 is LGHDT, CDR2 YNNKEL (reference sequence). CDR3 length: 14 amino acids. The CDR3 loop reads CASSVAGGSGEQYF. CDR3 nucleotides: TGTGCCAGCTCGGTAGCGGGAGGGTCTGGCGAGCAGTACTTC.

This chain joins TRBV5-1 and TRBJ2-1; the match to TRBD2 covers 9 bases. The V gene's germline CDR1 is SGHRS and CDR2 YFSETQ. CDR3 size: 16 residues. The J segment lost 0 bases and the V segment lost 9 bases, leaving 10 bases of the junction unmatched. CDR3 protein: CATSRTSVSSYNEQFF. The CDR3 bases are TGCGCCACATCTAGGACTAGCGTTAGCTCCTACAATGAGCAGTTCTTC. The full variable domain, its missing parts supplied by reference TRBV5-1 and TRBJ2-1, is KAGVTQTPRYLIKTRGQQVTLSCSPISGHRSVSWYQQTPGQGLQFLFEYFSETQRNKGNFPGRFSGRQFSNSRSEMNVSTLELGDSALYLCATSRTSVSSYNEQFFGPGTRLTVL.

The rearrangement links TRBV9 to TRBJ1-2; 9 positions match TRBD1. The CDR3 is 13 residues long. V trimming: 3 bases; J trimming: 6 bases; junction bases outside the gene matches: 3. The V gene's germline CDR1 is SGDLS and CDR2 YYNGEE. In DNA, the CDR3 is TGTGCCAGCAGCGGACAGGGGGTAGATGGCTACACCTTC. It codes for CASSGQGVDGYTF.

The chain combines TRBV6-2 or TRBV6-3 with TRBJ2-3; maybe TRBD2 (7 bases). The ends were cut back, 2 bases at V and 5 bases at J, with 17 bases in the middle. Germline V gives CDR1 MNHEY, CDR2 SVGEGT. This CDR3 spans 16 amino acids. DNA of the CDR3: TGTGCCAGCAGTTACGGGGGGGCGGGCTCCGAAGATACGCAGTATTTT. The encoded protein is CASSYGGAGSEDTQYF.

This sequence joins TRBV5-5 and TRBJ2-7; maybe TRBD1 (5 bases). Germline CDR1 is SGHKS and CDR2 is YYEKEE (reference sequence). Between the trimmed V and J ends, which lost 4 bases and 0 bases, there was a span of 14 bases. The CDR3 is 15 amino acids. The CDR3 DNA reads TGTGCCAGCAGCCCGCAGGGTAGTGGCTCCTACGAGCAGTACTTC. This encodes CASSPQGSGSYEQYF.

This sequence joins TRBV19 and TRBJ1-2; 7 bases line up with TRBD1. Germline assignment: CDR1 LNHDA and CDR2 SQIVND (reference sequence). This CDR3 contains 16 residues. Losses at the gene ends were 6 bases for V and 8 bases for J; bases not matched to a gene: 18. As DNA, the CDR3 is TGTGCCAGTAGCACCAACTGGGGCCGACAGGGTGGAGGCTACACCTTC. Translating it yields CASSTNWGRQGGGYTF.

The chain uses TRBV23-1 and TRBJ1-2; possibly TRBD1 for D (5 bases). TRBV23-1 is labeled an ORF, and its function is uncertain. This CDR3 contains 16 residues. V was trimmed by 0 bases and J by 4 bases, leaving 15 bases between them. The CDR3 sequence: CASSQSIRDWGYGYTF. The CDR3 nucleotides are TGCGCCAGCAGTCAATCGATAAGGGACTGGGGCTATGGCTACACCTTC.

V and J are TRBV2 and TRBJ2-7, with 9 bases matching TRBD2. This CDR3 has 18 amino acids. Germline V gene lookup returns CDR1 SNHLY and CDR2 FYNNEI. V shed 1 base, J shed 2 bases, and the junction held 12 bases outside the gene matches. The CDR3 coding sequence is TGTGCCAGCAGTGAAGGGTCTAGCGGGGCCCGCTGGACCTACGAGCAGTACTTC. Protein sequence: CASSEGSSGARWTYEQYF.

This rearrangement joins TRBV5-1 to TRBJ1-1; 7 bases fit TRBD1. Germline V gene sequence: CDR1 SGHRS, CDR2 YFSETQ. After removal of 2 bases from V and 6 bases from J, the junction contained 7 bases not matched to a gene. The CDR3 loop spans 14 amino acids. CDR3 DNA: TGCGCCAGCAGCTTACAGGGGCCACGGGCTGAAGCTTTCTTT. Translated, it gives CASSLQGPRAEAFF.

This chain's CDR3 is CASSAYGTGVDTQYF. DNA of the CDR3: TGCGCCAGCAGCGCGTACGGGACAGGGGTAGATACGCAGTATTTT. The chain recombines TRBV5-1 with TRBJ2-3, with 10 nucleotides matching TRBD1. Germline assignment: CDR1 SGHRS and CDR2 YFSETQ. V shed 4 bases, J shed 5 bases, and the junction held 7 bases outside the gene matches. The CDR3 is 15 amino acids. Complete variable domain (other parts from reference TRBV5-1 and TRBJ2-3): KAGVTQTPRYLIKTRGQQVTLSCSPISGHRSVSWYQQTPGQGLQFLFEYFSETQRNKGNFPGRFSGRQFSNSRSEMNVSTLELGDSALYLCASSAYGTGVDTQYFGPGTRLTVL.

CDR3 sequence: CSASRDRGAFF. The CDR3 DNA follows: TGCAGTGCTAGTCGTGACAGGGGCGCTTTCTTT. The chain combines TRBV20-1 with TRBJ1-1; TRBD1 agrees at 8 bases. Germline V CDR1 and CDR2: DFQATT, SNEGSKA (reference sequence). V shed 3 bases and J 11 bases; nucleotides not matched to a gene: 5. This CDR3 has 11 residues.

V and J are TRBV18 and TRBJ2-2, with TRBD2 identical over 8 bases. Germline V CDR1 and CDR2: KGHSH, LQKENI. Unmatched junction bases numbered 0, after V lost 3 bases and J lost 0 bases. This CDR3 has 15 residues. This chain's CDR3 is CASSPSGTNTGELFF. In DNA form, the CDR3 reads TGTGCCAGCTCACCTAGCGGGACGAACACCGGGGAGCTGTTTTTT.